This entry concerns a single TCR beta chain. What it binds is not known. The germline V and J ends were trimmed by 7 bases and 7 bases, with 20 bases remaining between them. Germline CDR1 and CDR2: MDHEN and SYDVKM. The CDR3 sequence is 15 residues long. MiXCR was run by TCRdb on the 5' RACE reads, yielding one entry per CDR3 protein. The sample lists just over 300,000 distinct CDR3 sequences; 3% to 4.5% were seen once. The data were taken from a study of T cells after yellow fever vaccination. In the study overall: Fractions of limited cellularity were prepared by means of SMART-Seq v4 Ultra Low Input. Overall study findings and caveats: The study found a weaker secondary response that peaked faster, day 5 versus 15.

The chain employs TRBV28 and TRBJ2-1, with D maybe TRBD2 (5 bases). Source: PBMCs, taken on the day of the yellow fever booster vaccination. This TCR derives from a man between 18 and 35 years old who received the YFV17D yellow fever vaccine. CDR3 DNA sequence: TGTGCCAGCACAACCCGGACTTACCCAATTAATGAGCAGTTCTTC. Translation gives CASTTRTYPINEQFF.